This TCR beta chain was sequenced in a study of cytomegalovirus exposure and HLA in healthy donors. General study results and limits: An apparent linkage of common viral pathogens to several of the most significant clusters emerged in a later analysis. Testing in vitro showed three CMV-associated chains specific for CMV antigens. A later analysis showed HLA-associated TCR beta chains outstripping equally common others in clonal expansion.

In regard to this clone: Its antigen is as yet unknown.

Germline loops: CDR1 SGHTA, CDR2 FQGNSA. V lost 2 bases and J lost 1, with 9 bases in between. The CDR3 is 14 amino acids. Both 60 Vbeta primers and 13 Jbeta primers went into the PCR. Libraries were prepared by immunoSEQ multiplex PCR; TCRdb keeps only in-frame clonotypes and omits some of them. The sample carries approximately 290,000 clones, about 80% recorded once. The chain combines TRBV7-2 with TRBJ2-7, with D uncertain. Sequenced input: PBMCs. The receptor's source is a girl aged 2 to 10 in good health and CMV-seronegative. The CDR3 DNA reads TGTGCCAGCAGCTTAAGACCCGGGTCCTACGAGCAGTACTTC. Residues: CASSLRPGSYEQYF.